The clone carrying this T cell receptor beta chain was counted a few times. TCRdb itself ran the RT-PCR reads through MiXCR, one entry per CDR3 protein. The repertoire holds almost 700,000 distinct CDR3 sequences, with 14% as singletons. This clonotype was sampled from a female donor in good health, serving as a healthy control. The sequenced sample consisted of memory CD4+ T cells from blood.

The DNA for the CDR3 is TGTGCCAGCAGCTCCGGGACAGCCAATTCACCCCTCCACTTT. The encoded protein is CASSSGTANSPLHF. J is TRBJ1-6 and V is TRBV7-9; 7 positions agree with TRBD1. Germline V lookup: CDR1 SEHNR, CDR2 FQNEAQ (reference sequence). After removal of 4 bases from V and 7 bases from J, the junction contained 4 bases not matched to a gene. The CDR3 totals 14 residues. Combining the CDR3 with reference TRBV7-9 and TRBJ1-6 gives the whole variable domain DTGVSQNPRHKITKRGQNVTFRCDPISEHNRLYWYRQTLGQGPEFLTYFQNEAQLEKSRLLSDRFSAERPKGSFSTLEIQRTEQGDSAMYLCASSSGTANSPLHFGNGTRLTVT.